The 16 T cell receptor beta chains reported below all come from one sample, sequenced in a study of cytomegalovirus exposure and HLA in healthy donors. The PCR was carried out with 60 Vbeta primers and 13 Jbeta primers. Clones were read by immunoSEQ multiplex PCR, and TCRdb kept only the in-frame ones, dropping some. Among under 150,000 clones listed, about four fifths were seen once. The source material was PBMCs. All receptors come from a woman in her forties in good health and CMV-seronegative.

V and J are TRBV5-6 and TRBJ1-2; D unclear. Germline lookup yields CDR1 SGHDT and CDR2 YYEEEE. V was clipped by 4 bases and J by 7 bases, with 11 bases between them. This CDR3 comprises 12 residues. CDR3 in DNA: TGTGCCAGCAGCGACCCCGAGGGTGGCTACACCTTC. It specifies CASSDPEGGYTF.

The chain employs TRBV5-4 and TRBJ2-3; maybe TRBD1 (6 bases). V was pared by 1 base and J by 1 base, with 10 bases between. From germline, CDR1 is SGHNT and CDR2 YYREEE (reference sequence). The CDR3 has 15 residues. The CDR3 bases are TGTGCCAGCAGCTTGACTGGGGGCGGCACAGATACGCAGTATTTT. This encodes CASSLTGGGTDTQYF.

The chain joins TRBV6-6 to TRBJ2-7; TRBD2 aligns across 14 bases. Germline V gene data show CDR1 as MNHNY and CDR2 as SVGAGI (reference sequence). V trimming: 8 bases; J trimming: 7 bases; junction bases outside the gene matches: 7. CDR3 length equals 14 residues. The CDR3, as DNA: TGTGCCAGCGGGGGGACTAGCGGGAGTCTAGAGCAGTACTTC. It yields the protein CASGGTSGSLEQYF.

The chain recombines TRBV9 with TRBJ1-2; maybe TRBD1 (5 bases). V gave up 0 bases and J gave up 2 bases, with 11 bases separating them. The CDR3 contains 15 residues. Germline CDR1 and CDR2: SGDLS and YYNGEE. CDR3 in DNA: TGTGCCAGCAGCGTAGGGCCCGGGGGGAACTATGGCTACACCTTC. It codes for CASSVGPGGNYGYTF.

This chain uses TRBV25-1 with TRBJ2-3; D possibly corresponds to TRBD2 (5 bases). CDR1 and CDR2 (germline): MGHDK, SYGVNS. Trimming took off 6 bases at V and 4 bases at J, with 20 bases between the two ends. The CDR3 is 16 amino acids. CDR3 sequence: CASSEGVRVEADTQYF. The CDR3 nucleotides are TGTGCCAGCAGCGAAGGCGTCCGGGTGGAGGCAGATACGCAGTATTTT.

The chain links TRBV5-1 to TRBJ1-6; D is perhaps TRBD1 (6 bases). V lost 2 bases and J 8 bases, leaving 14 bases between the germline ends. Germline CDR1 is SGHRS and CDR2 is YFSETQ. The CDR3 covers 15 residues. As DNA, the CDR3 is TGCGCCAGCAGCTTTGAGGGGGATCGGTATTCACCCCTCCACTTT. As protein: CASSFEGDRYSPLHF.

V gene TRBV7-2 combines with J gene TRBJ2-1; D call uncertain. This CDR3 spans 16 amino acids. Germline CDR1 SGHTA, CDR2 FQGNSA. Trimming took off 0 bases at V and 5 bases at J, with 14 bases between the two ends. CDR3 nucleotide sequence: TGTGCCAGCAGCTTAGCCGGGTCACAACCCCACAATGAGCAGTTCTTC. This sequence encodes CASSLAGSQPHNEQFF.

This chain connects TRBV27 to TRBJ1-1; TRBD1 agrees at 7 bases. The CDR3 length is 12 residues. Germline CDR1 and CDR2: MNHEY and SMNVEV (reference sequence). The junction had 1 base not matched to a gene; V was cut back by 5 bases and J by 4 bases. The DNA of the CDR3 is TGTGCCAGCAGTCCAGGGGGCACTGAAGCTTTCTTT. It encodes CASSPGGTEAFF.

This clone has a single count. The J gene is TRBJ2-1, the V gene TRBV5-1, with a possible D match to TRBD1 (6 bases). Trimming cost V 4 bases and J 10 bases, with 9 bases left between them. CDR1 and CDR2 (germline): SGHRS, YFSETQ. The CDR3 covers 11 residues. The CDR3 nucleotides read TGCGCCAGCAGCGAACAGGGAGAGCAGTTCTTC. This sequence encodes CASSEQGEQFF.

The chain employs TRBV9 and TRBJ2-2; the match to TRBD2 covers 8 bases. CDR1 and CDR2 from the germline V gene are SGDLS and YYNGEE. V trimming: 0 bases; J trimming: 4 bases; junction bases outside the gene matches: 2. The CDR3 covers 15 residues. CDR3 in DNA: TGTGCCAGCAGCGTAGTCGGGAGGGGCACCGGGGAGCTGTTTTTT. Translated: CASSVVGRGTGELFF.

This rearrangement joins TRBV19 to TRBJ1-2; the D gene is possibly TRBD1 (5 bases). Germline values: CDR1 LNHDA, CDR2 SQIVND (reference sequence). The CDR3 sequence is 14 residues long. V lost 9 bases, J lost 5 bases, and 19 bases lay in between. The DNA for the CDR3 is TGTGCCAGCCTAGGGAGGCAGGGCTCTTATGGCTACACCTTC. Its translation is CASLGRQGSYGYTF.

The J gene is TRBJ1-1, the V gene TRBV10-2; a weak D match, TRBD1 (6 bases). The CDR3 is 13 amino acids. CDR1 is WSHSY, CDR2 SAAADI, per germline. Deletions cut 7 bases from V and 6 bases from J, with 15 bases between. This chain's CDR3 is CASMQDSRSEAFF. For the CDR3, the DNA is TGCGCCAGCATGCAGGACAGCAGGTCTGAAGCTTTCTTT.

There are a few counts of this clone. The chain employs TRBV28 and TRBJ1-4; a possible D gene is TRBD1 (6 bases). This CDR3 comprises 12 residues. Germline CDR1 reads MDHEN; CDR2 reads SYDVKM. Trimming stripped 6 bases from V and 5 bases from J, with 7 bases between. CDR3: CASRQGNEKLFF. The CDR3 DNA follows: TGTGCCAGCAGACAGGGAAATGAAAAACTGTTTTTT.

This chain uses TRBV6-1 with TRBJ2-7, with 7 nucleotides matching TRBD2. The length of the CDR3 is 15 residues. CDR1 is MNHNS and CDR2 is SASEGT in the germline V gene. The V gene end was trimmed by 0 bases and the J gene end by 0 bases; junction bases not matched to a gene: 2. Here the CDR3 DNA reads TGTGCCAGCAGTGAAGCCCGGGACTACTCCTACGAGCAGTACTTC. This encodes CASSEARDYSYEQYF.

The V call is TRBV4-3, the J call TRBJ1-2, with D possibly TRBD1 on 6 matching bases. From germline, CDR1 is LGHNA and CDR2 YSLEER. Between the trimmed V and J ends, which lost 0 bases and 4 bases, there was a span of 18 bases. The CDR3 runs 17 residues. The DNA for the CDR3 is TGCGCCAGCAGCCAAGAGCAAGGGGGTCTTCCGGGCTATGGCTACACCTTC. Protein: CASSQEQGGLPGYGYTF.

Here the CDR3 reads CASSSDPQGARRAFF. In DNA form, the CDR3 reads TGTGCCAGCAGCTCCGACCCTCAGGGGGCACGGCGGGCTTTCTTT. The V and J genes are TRBV7-9 and TRBJ1-1; 8 bases are a match to TRBD1. CDR1 and CDR2 from the germline V gene are SEHNR and FQNEAQ (reference sequence). Trimming took 4 bases from V and 11 from J; bases not matched to a gene: 15. The CDR3 contains 15 residues.